Listed below are T cell receptor beta chains from one sample, sequenced in a study of neurological immune-mediated disorders. TCRdb recomputed calls from the 5' RACE reads with MiXCR, one row per CDR3 protein. Among tens of thousands of distinct CDR3 sequences listed, roughly 7.3% were seen once. Input material: PBMCs. These receptors all come from a woman in her thirties or forties in good health. Both conserved end residues are part of each CDR3. Each record gives: clone size, D gene, J gene, V gene, CDR3 protein, CDR3 DNA. A D gene is named only where the DNA matches it firmly. Size tells how often a clone was seen (once, few, many) or the class of an expanded clone, and some rows leave it out.

-	TRBD1	TRBJ1-3	TRBV7-8	CASSRTGGNTIYF	TGTGCCAGCAGCCGGACAGGGGGAAACACCATATATTTT
many	-	TRBJ1-1	TRBV3-1	CASSQDHSGMTEAFF	TGTGCCAGCAGCCAAGATCATTCGGGAATGACTGAAGCTTTCTTT
-	TRBD1	TRBJ2-3	TRBV3-1	CASSPRGDRVKDTQYF	TGTGCCAGCAGCCCGAGGGGGGACAGGGTAAAAGATACGCAGTATTTT
many	TRBD2	TRBJ2-7	TRBV12-3/TRBV12-4	CASSLSSGSYEQYF	TGTGCCAGCAGTTTGTCTAGCGGGAGCTACGAGCAGTACTTC
many	-	TRBJ2-1	TRBV6-1	CASSPPHNEQFF	TGTGCCAGCAGTCCCCCCCACAATGAGCAGTTCTTC
many	-	TRBJ2-3	TRBV28	CASSLYEGVTDTQYF	TGTGCCAGCAGTTTATATGAGGGAGTCACAGATACGCAGTATTTT
many	-	TRBJ1-2	TRBV2	CASSEFTGGLGYGYTF	TGTGCCAGCAGTGAATTCACGGGGGGCTTGGGCTATGGCTACACCTTC
many	-	TRBJ1-1	TRBV29-1	CSVEGRGPNTEAFF	TGCAGCGTTGAGGGAAGGGGACCGAACACTGAAGCTTTCTTT
many	-	TRBJ1-6	TRBV9	CASSQGAQPLHF	TGTGCCAGCAGCCAAGGGGCACAGCCCCTCCACTTT
few	-	TRBJ2-6	TRBV3-1	CASSQVSLSGANVLTF	TGTGCCAGCAGCCAAGTAAGCCTCTCTGGGGCCAACGTCCTGACTTTC
many	-	TRBJ2-7	TRBV5-1	CASSLEGRGYEQYF	TGCGCCAGCAGCTTGGAGGGACGGGGCTACGAGCAGTACTTC
many	-	TRBJ1-1	TRBV7-9	CASSSGPTEAFF	TGTGCCAGCAGTTCGGGCCCCACTGAAGCTTTCTTT
many	-	TRBJ2-7	TRBV27	CASSFLPSYEQYF	TGTGCCAGCAGTTTCCTACCATCCTACGAGCAGTACTTC
many	-	TRBJ2-2	TRBV5-1	CASSLVPGANTGELFF	TGCGCCAGCAGCTTGGTTCCAGGGGCGAACACCGGGGAGCTGTTTTTT
many	-	TRBJ1-1	TRBV12-3/TRBV12-4	CASSYRENTEAFF	TGTGCCAGCAGCTACAGGGAGAACACTGAAGCTTTCTTT
many	-	TRBJ2-5	TRBV7-9	CATRDGYSRVETQYF	TGTGCCACCAGGGACGGCTACTCACGGGTGGAGACCCAGTACTTC
medium-sized	TRBD1	TRBJ1-2	TRBV24-1	CATGSPGQVYGYTF	TGTGCCACAGGATCACCGGGACAGGTCTATGGCTACACCTTC
many	-	TRBJ2-3	TRBV5-1	CASSPPADTQYF	TGCGCCAGCAGCCCTCCCGCGGATACGCAGTATTTT
many	-	TRBJ2-7	TRBV18	CASSPLVMTSSYEQYF	TGTGCCAGCTCACCACTAGTGATGACTAGCTCCTACGAGCAGTACTTC
many	-	TRBJ2-7	TRBV15	CATSIGRLGNEQYF	TGTGCCACCAGCATAGGACGGCTAGGCAACGAGCAGTACTTC
many	-	TRBJ1-6	TRBV12-3/TRBV12-4	CASSSGVADNSPLHF	TGTGCCAGCAGTTCAGGGGTAGCCGATAATTCACCCCTCCACTTT
few	-	TRBJ1-1	TRBV5-1	CASRSTRSTEAFF	TGCGCCAGCAGATCAACCCGGTCCACTGAAGCTTTCTTT
many	TRBD1	TRBJ1-2	TRBV29-1	CSVPDRGDHGYTF	TGCAGCGTTCCGGACAGGGGGGATCATGGCTACACCTTC
many	TRBD2	TRBJ2-5	TRBV4-1	CASRGAGGAGSQETQYF	TGCGCCAGCAGGGGGGCGGGGGGCGCGGGCTCCCAAGAGACCCAGTACTTC
many	-	TRBJ2-5	TRBV20-1	CSATENQETQYF	TGCAGTGCAACGGAGAACCAAGAGACCCAGTACTTC
many	TRBD1	TRBJ1-5	TRBV5-6	CASSYHNRGPNQPQHF	TGTGCCAGCAGCTATCACAACAGGGGGCCAAATCAGCCCCAGCATTTT
many	TRBD2	TRBJ2-1	TRBV9	CASSVGVGSGMSSYNEQFF	TGTGCCAGCAGCGTAGGGGTGGGTAGCGGGATGAGCTCCTACAATGAGCAGTTCTTC